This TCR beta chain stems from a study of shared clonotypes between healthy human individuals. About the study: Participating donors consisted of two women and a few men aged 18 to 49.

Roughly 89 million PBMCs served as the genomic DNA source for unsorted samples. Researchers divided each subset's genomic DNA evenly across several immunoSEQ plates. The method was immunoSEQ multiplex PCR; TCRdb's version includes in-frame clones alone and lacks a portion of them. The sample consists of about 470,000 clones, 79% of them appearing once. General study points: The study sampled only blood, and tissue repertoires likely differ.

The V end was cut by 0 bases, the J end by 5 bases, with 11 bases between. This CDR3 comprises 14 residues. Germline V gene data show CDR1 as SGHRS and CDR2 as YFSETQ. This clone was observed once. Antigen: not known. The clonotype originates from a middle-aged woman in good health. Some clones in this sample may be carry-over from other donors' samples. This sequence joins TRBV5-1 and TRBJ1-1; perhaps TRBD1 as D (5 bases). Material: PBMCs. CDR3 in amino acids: CASSLAAGSTEAFF. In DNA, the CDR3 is TGCGCCAGCAGCTTGGCGGCAGGGAGTACTGAAGCTTTCTTT.